This TCR beta chain was recorded in a study of persistence of HIV-infected CD4 T cells. The immunoSEQ assay was version 4, run in survey mode. Some clones are missing from TCRdb's copy, which holds only in-frame ones; the method was immunoSEQ multiplex PCR. This table holds 35,000 to 40,000 clones, around 90% found once. Nonspecific anti-CD3/anti-CD28 bead stimulation represents the broad CD4+ T cell repertoire. Sorting selected CD4+ T cells upregulating both CD40 ligand and CD69. Inclusion required CMV-positive serology and CD4+ counts above 400 cells/uL. Before stimulation, PBMCs underwent CD8+ T cell depletion. With regard to this clone: What it binds is not known.

Material: CD4+ T cells sorted from PBMCs after roughly 18-hour stimulation, obtained from a patient who received antiretroviral therapy. The sequence derives from an adult man with HIV who was CMV-seropositive.

The CDR3 spells CASSPNRGQGDEQYF. As DNA, the CDR3 is TGTGCCAGCTCACCTAACAGGGGGCAAGGCGACGAGCAGTACTTC. The chain uses TRBV18 and TRBJ2-7, with 9 bases that match TRBD1. Germline V lookup: CDR1 KGHSH, CDR2 LQKENI. This CDR3 has 15 amino acids. V gave up 3 bases and J gave up 5 bases; unmatched junction bases: 8.